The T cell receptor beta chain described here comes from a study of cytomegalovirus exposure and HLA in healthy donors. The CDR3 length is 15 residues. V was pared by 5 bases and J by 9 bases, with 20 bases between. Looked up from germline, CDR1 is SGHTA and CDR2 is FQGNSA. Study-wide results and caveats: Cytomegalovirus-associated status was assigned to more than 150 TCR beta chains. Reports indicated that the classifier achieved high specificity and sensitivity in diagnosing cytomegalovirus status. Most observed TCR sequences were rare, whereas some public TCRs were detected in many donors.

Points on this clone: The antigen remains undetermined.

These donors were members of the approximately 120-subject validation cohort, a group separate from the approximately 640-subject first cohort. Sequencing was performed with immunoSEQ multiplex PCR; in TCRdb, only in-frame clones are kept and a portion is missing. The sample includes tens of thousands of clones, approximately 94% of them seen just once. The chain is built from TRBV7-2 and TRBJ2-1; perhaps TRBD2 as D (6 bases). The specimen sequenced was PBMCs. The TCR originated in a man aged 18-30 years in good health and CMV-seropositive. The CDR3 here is CASSPNQLARGEQFF. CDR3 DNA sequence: TGTGCCAGCAGCCCCAACCAACTAGCTAGGGGTGAGCAGTTCTTC. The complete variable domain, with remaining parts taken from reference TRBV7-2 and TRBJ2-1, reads GAGVSQSPSNKVTEKGKDVELRCDPISGHTALYWYRQSLGQGLEFLIYFQGNSAPDKSGLPSDRFSAERTGGSVSTLTIQRTQQEDSAVYLCASSPNQLARGEQFFGPGTRLTVL.